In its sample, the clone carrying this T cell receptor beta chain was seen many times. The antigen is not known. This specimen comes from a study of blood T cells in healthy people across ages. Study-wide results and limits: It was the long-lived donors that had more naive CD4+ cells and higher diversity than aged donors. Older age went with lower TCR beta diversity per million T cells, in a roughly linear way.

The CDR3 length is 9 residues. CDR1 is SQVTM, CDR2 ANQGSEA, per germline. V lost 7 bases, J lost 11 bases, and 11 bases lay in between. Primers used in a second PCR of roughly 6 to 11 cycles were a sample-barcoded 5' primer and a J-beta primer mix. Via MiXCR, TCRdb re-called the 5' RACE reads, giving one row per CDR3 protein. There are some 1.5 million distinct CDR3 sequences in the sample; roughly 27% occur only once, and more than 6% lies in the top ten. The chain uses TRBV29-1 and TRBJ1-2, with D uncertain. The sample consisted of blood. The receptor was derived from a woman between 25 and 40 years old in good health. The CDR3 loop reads CSAEDQYTF. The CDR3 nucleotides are TGCAGCGCTGAGGATCAGTACACCTTC.